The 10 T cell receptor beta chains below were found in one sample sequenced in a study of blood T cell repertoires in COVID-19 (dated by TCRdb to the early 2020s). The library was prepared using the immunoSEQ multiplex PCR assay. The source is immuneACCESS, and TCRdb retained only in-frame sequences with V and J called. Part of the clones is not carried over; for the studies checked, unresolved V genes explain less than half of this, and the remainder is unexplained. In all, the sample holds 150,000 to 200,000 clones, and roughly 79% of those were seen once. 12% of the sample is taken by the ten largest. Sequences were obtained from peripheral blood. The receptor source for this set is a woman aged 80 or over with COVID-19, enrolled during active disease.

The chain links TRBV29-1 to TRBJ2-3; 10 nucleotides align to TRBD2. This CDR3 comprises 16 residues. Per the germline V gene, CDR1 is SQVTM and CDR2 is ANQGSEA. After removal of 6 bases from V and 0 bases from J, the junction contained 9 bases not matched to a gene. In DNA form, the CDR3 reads TGCAGCGTAGCTCAACTAGCGGGACACAGCACAGATACGCAGTATTTT. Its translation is CSVAQLAGHSTDTQYF.

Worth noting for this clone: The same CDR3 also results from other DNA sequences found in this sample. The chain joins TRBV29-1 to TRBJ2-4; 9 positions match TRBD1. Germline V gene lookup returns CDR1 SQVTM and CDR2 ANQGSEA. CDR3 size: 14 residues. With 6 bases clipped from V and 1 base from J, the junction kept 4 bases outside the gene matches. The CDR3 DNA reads TGCAGCGTCTCCGGACAGGGGGCCAAAAACATTCAGTACTTC. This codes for CSVSGQGAKNIQYF.

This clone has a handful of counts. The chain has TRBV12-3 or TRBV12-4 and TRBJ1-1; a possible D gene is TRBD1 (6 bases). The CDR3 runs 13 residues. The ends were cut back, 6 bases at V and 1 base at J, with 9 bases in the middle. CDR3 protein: CASRPGQNTEAFF. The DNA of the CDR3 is TGTGCCAGCAGACCGGGACAGAACACTGAAGCTTTCTTT.

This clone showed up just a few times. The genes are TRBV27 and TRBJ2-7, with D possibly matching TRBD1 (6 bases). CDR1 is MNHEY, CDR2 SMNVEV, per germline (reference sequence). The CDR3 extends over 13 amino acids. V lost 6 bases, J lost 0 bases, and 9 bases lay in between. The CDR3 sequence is CASRRDNSYEQYF. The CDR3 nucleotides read TGTGCCAGCAGGAGGGACAACTCCTACGAGCAGTACTTC.

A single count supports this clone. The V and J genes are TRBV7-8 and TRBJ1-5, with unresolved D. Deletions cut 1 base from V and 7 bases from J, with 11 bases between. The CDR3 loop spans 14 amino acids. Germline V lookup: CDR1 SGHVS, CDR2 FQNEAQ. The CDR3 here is CASSLGRGEQPQHF. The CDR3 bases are TGTGCCAGCAGCTTAGGGCGCGGCGAGCAGCCCCAGCATTTT.

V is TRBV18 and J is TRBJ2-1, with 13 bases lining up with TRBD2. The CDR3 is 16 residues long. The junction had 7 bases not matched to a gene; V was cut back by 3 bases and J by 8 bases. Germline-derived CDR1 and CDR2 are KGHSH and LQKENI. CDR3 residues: CASSPRTSGSGDEQFF. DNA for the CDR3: TGTGCCAGCTCACCGCGGACTAGCGGGAGCGGAGATGAGCAGTTCTTC.

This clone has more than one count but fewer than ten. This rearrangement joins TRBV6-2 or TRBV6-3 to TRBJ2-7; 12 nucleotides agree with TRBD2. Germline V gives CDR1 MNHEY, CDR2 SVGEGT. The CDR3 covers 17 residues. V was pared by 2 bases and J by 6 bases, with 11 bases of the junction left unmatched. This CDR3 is CASSYKGLAGSAREQYF. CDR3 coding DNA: TGTGCCAGCAGTTACAAGGGACTAGCGGGCTCCGCGCGCGAGCAGTACTTC.

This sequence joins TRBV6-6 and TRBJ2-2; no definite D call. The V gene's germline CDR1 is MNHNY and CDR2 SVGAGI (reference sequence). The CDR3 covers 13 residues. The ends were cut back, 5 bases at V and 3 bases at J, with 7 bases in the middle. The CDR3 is CASSRRDTGELFF. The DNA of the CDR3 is TGTGCCAGCAGTAGACGGGACACCGGGGAGCTGTTTTTT.

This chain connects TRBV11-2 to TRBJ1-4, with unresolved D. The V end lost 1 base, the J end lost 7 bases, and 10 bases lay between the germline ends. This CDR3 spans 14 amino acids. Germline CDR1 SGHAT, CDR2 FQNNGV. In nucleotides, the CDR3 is TGTGCCAGCAGCTTAGGCGGCGGACTTGAAAAACTGTTTTTT. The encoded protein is CASSLGGGLEKLFF.

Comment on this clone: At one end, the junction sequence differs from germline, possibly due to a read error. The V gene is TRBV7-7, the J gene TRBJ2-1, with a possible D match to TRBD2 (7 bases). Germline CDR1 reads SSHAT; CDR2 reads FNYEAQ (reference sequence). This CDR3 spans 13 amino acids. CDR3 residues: CASSRGGGNEQFF. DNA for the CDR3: TGTGCTAGCAGCAGAGGGGGGGGAAATGAGCAGTTCTTC.